One sample yielded the 30 T cell receptor beta chains listed below, sequenced in a study of beta chain features in type 1 diabetes. Isolated RNA was reverse transcribed in full, so expressed TCRB transcripts were sequenced. Clones were read by immunoSEQ multiplex PCR, and TCRdb kept only the in-frame ones, dropping some. The table lists more than 150,000 clones, 11% of them singletons. Specimen: central memory CD4+ T cells from blood. The receptors derive from a man aged 18 to 30 in good health.

This clone was picked up a small number of times. This chain connects TRBV5-4 to TRBJ2-5, with D maybe TRBD2 (6 bases). Germline loops: CDR1 SGHNT, CDR2 YYREEE (reference sequence). The CDR3 is 14 amino acids. Trimming took 2 bases from V and 5 from J, leaving 13 bases between them. For the CDR3, the DNA is TGTGCCAGCAGCTTAGCGTCCGGGGGTGAGACCCAGTACTTC. Residues: CASSLASGGETQYF.

This clone was found a few times. This chain connects TRBV5-4 to TRBJ1-4; D uncertain. The CDR3 contains 15 residues. Germline V gene lookup returns CDR1 SGHNT and CDR2 YYREEE (reference sequence). V lost 4 bases and J lost 0, with 10 bases in between. CDR3 region: CASSRTRATNEKLFF. CDR3 nucleotide sequence: TGTGCCAGCAGCCGGACCCGGGCAACTAATGAAAAACTGTTTTTT.

This clone has a handful of counts. V gene TRBV30 combines with J gene TRBJ2-5, with D hard to call. With 0 bases removed from V and 5 bases from J, the gap between germline ends came to 10 bases. This CDR3 is built from 13 residues. Germline CDR1 and CDR2: GTSNPN and SVGIG (reference sequence). The CDR3 here is CAWSVVVLETQYF. The CDR3 DNA follows: TGTGCCTGGAGTGTAGTAGTTCTGGAGACCCAGTACTTC. Variable domain in full (rest from reference TRBV30 and TRBJ2-5): SQTIHQWPATLVQPVGSPLSLECTVEGTSNPNLYWYRQAAGRGLQLLFYSVGIGQISSEVPQNLSASRPQDRQFILSSKKLLLSDSGFYLCAWSVVVLETQYFGPGTRLLVL.

The J gene is TRBJ2-1, the V gene TRBV7-2, with D unclear. The ends were cut back, 5 bases at V and 5 bases at J, with 4 bases in the middle. Germline V gene sequence: CDR1 SGHTA, CDR2 FQGNSA. The CDR3 sequence is 11 residues long. As DNA, the CDR3 is TGTGCCAGCAGCGCCCACAATGAGCAGTTCTTC. This codes for CASSAHNEQFF.

V and J are TRBV5-6 and TRBJ2-1; 9 nucleotides match TRBD2. Germline values: CDR1 SGHDT, CDR2 YYEEEE. Unmatched junction bases numbered 8, after V lost 4 bases and J lost 6 bases. The CDR3 runs to 15 residues. In nucleotides, the CDR3 is TGTGCCAGCAGCCCCGGCGGGGGGGACTTCAATGAGCAGTTCTTC. Amino acid sequence: CASSPGGGDFNEQFF.

This clone was counted between two and nine times. This rearrangement joins TRBV7-9 to TRBJ1-1; D may be TRBD1 (5 bases). The CDR3 spans 12 residues. Germline lookup yields CDR1 SEHNR and CDR2 FQNEAQ (reference sequence). With 5 bases removed from V and 7 bases from J, the gap between germline ends came to 11 bases. The CDR3 nucleotides read TGTGCCAGCAGCCCAACGGGGGTTGAAGCTTTCTTT. This encodes CASSPTGVEAFF.

This clone was recorded a few times. J is TRBJ2-3 and V is TRBV4-3; no clear D gene. V dropped 1 base and J dropped 4 bases, with 15 bases sitting between them. Germline-derived CDR1 and CDR2 are LGHNA and YSLEER. This CDR3 is 16 amino acids long. The CDR3 DNA reads TGCGCCAGCAGCCAAGCCGGTGGGTCCTCTCCAGATACGCAGTATTTT. It encodes CASSQAGGSSPDTQYF.

This clone appeared a few times. The V call is TRBV6-5, the J call TRBJ1-1; no definite D call. The germline V gene has CDR1 MNHEY and CDR2 SVGAGI. V was pared by 2 bases and J by 7 bases, with 5 bases between. The CDR3 is 11 amino acids. CDR3 in DNA: TGTGCCAGCAGTTACGCTCGTGAAGCTTTCTTT. It yields the protein CASSYAREAFF.

This clone has only a few counts. The chain has TRBV5-6 and TRBJ2-3, with D perhaps TRBD2 (5 bases). With 0 bases removed from V and 2 bases from J, the gap between germline ends came to 10 bases. This CDR3 is built from 15 residues. Per the germline V gene, CDR1 is SGHDT and CDR2 is YYEEEE. CDR3 bases: TGTGCCAGCAGCTTGGGAGGGCAGTTCACAGATACGCAGTATTTT. It is translated as CASSLGGQFTDTQYF.

The CDR3 region is CASSLLGEQYF. CDR3 coding DNA: TGTGCCAGCAGTTTATTAGGAGAGCAGTACTTC. The rearrangement uses TRBV28 and TRBJ2-7; no reliable D call. CDR3 size: 11 residues. V lost 1 base, J lost 7 bases, and 5 bases lay in between. Germline CDR1 reads MDHEN; CDR2 reads SYDVKM.

There are a few counts of this clone. Other DNA sequences in this specimen translate into the identical CDR3. In DNA form, the CDR3 reads TGCAGCGTTGGACAGGGGAGAACTGAAGCTTTCTTT. Amino acids: CSVGQGRTEAFF. The genes are TRBV29-1 and TRBJ1-1; TRBD1 agrees at 8 bases. V lost 4 bases to trimming and J lost 5 bases; unmatched junction nucleotides: 3. The CDR3 has 12 residues. CDR1 SQVTM and CDR2 ANQGSEA come from the germline V gene.

This clone was detected a few times. V usage is TRBV5-1 and J usage is TRBJ2-1; 7 nucleotides agree with TRBD2. Looked up from germline, CDR1 is SGHRS and CDR2 is YFSETQ. CDR3 length: 13 amino acids. Germline trimming cut 9 bases from V and 6 bases from J; bases unmatched to any gene: 9. This CDR3 reads CATSNGGFNEQFF. In nucleotides, the CDR3 is TGCGCCACCTCTAACGGGGGGTTCAATGAGCAGTTCTTC. The full variable domain, rest sourced from reference TRBV5-1 and TRBJ2-1, is KAGVTQTPRYLIKTRGQQVTLSCSPISGHRSVSWYQQTPGQGLQFLFEYFSETQRNKGNFPGRFSGRQFSNSRSEMNVSTLELGDSALYLCATSNGGFNEQFFGPGTRLTVL.

The J gene is TRBJ2-5, the V gene TRBV5-8, with 11 bases that match TRBD2. CDR3 length: 15 residues. Germline CDR1 reads SGHTS; CDR2 reads YDEGEE. J lost 2 bases, V lost 4 bases, and 4 bases had no gene match. CDR3 DNA sequence: TGTGCCAGCAGCCGAGGGACTAGCGGACAAGAGACCCAGTACTTC. Translating gives CASSRGTSGQETQYF. Using reference TRBV5-8 and TRBJ2-5 for the parts outside the CDR3, the full variable domain is EAGVTQSPTHLIKTRGQQATLRCSPISGHTSVYWYQQALGLGLQFLLWYDEGEERNRGNFPPRFSGRQFPNYSSELNVNALELEDSALYLCASSRGTSGQETQYFGPGTRLLVL.

The gene calls are TRBV11-2 and TRBJ2-5, with D maybe TRBD1 (6 bases). Germline-derived CDR1 and CDR2 are SGHAT and FQNNGV. There are 13 residues in the CDR3. V was shortened by 5 bases and J by 5 bases, with 12 bases between the two germline ends. Written as DNA, the CDR3 is TGTGCCAGCAGCCCAGGGGTTCGCGAGACCCAGTACTTC. Encoded protein: CASSPGVRETQYF.

In this sample, this clone turned up a few times. The chain links TRBV28 to TRBJ2-1, with 7 bases aligning to TRBD2. This CDR3 comprises 12 residues. Unmatched junction bases numbered 4, after V lost 11 bases and J lost 3 bases. Germline V lookup: CDR1 MDHEN, CDR2 SYDVKM. The CDR3 reads CARGGLYNEQFF. The CDR3 DNA sequence: TGTGCCCGCGGGGGACTCTACAATGAGCAGTTCTTC. The full variable domain, its missing parts supplied by reference TRBV28 and TRBJ2-1, is DVKVTQSSRYLVKRTGEKVFLECVQDMDHENMFWYRQDPGLGLRLIYFSYDVKMKEKGDIPEGYSVSREKKERFSLILESASTNQTSMYLCARGGLYNEQFFGPGTRLTVL.

The V call is TRBV4-3, the J call TRBJ1-2; perhaps TRBD1 as D (6 bases). The CDR3 covers 15 residues. Germline loops: CDR1 LGHNA, CDR2 YSLEER. Trimming shortened V by 0 bases and J by 4 bases, and 12 bases separated the two germline ends. The DNA of the CDR3 is TGCGCCAGCAGCCAAGATCAGGACAGAGCCTATGGCTACACCTTC. It is translated as CASSQDQDRAYGYTF.

The CDR3: CASSLMRGEAFF. The DNA of the CDR3 is TGTGCCAGCAGCTTAATGAGGGGTGAAGCTTTCTTT. The rearrangement joins TRBV7-2 to TRBJ1-1; possibly TRBD1 for D (5 bases). The CDR3 runs to 12 residues. The germline CDR1 and CDR2 sequences are SGHTA and FQGNSA. Trimming took off 2 bases at V and 7 bases at J, with 8 bases between the two ends. Full variable domain (remainder filled in from reference TRBV7-2 and TRBJ1-1): GAGVSQSPSNKVTEKGKDVELRCDPISGHTALYWYRQSLGQGLEFLIYFQGNSAPDKSGLPSDRFSAERTGGSVSTLTIQRTQQEDSAVYLCASSLMRGEAFFGQGTRLTVV.

The chain joins TRBV7-2 to TRBJ2-3; perhaps TRBD1 as D (5 bases). Trimming left V 2 bases short and J 5 bases short, with 14 bases between. This CDR3 is 15 amino acids long. The germline gives CDR1 SGHTA, CDR2 FQGNSA. The CDR3 here is CASSLFNRQGDTQYF. CDR3 nucleotides: TGTGCCAGCAGCTTATTTAACAGGCAAGGAGATACGCAGTATTTT.

The chain carries TRBV9 and TRBJ1-1, with 7 bases matching TRBD1. The CDR3 covers 15 residues. The trim removed 5 bases at V and 3 bases at J, leaving 10 bases unmatched. Germline values: CDR1 SGDLS, CDR2 YYNGEE. The CDR3 sequence: CASRALTGVDTEAFF. In DNA, the CDR3 is TGTGCCAGCAGGGCACTCACAGGGGTAGACACTGAAGCTTTCTTT.

A few counts support this clone. This specimen includes other DNA sequences encoding the same CDR3. V and J are TRBV30 and TRBJ1-5, with 7 bases aligning to TRBD1. V lost 4 bases and J lost 4; bases outside the gene matches: 4. The CDR3 totals 13 residues. CDR1 GTSNPN and CDR2 SVGIG come from the germline V gene (reference sequence). Here the CDR3 reads CAWTRDRNQPQHF. The CDR3 nucleotides read TGTGCCTGGACGCGGGACAGAAATCAGCCCCAGCATTTT.

This chain joins TRBV2 and TRBJ1-1; D ambiguous. The germline CDR1 and CDR2 sequences are SNHLY and FYNNEI. V shed 7 bases and J shed 2 bases, with 14 bases lying between them. CDR3 length: 14 amino acids. As DNA, the CDR3 is TGTGCCAGCATTGTTGGCGGGAGAAACACTGAAGCTTTCTTT. This codes for CASIVGGRNTEAFF.

This clone has more than one count but fewer than ten. The chain uses TRBV28 and TRBJ1-1; tentative D call: TRBD1 (5 bases). Germline CDR1 and CDR2: MDHEN and SYDVKM. The CDR3 covers 14 residues. V was shortened by 5 bases and J by 11 bases, with 21 bases between the two germline ends. The chain's CDR3 is CASSAPNQGGKAFF. Here the CDR3 DNA reads TGTGCCAGCAGTGCGCCAAATCAGGGAGGCAAGGCTTTCTTT.

This clone was detected only a few times. V is TRBV29-1 and J is TRBJ1-3; D gene ambiguous. Germline V gene sequence: CDR1 SQVTM, CDR2 ANQGSEA. This CDR3 region has 12 residues. Trimming left V 8 bases short and J 4 bases short, with 12 bases between. Written as DNA, the CDR3 is TGCAGCTGTTCAGATTCGGGAAACACCATATATTTT. Translated: CSCSDSGNTIYF.

The chain couples TRBV5-4 to TRBJ2-5; D not certain. Trimming removed 4 bases at V and 0 bases at J, with 7 bases between. CDR3 size: 13 residues. CDR1 and CDR2 (germline): SGHNT, YYREEE (reference sequence). This chain's CDR3 is CASSVTYQETQYF. The CDR3 DNA reads as TGTGCCAGCAGCGTGACATACCAAGAGACCCAGTACTTC. Supplemented by reference TRBV5-4 and TRBJ2-5, the full variable domain reads ETGVTQSPTHLIKTRGQQVTLRCSSQSGHNTVSWYQQALGQGPQFIFQYYREEENGRGNFPPRFSGLQFPNYSSELNVNALELDDSALYLCASSVTYQETQYFGPGTRLLVL.

Concerning this clone itself: Other nucleotide sequences from this sample produce the same CDR3. This chain links TRBV30 with TRBJ1-5; no firm D call. Trimming pared 0 bases from V and 4 bases from J, leaving 7 bases between. This CDR3 spans 13 amino acids. Germline loops: CDR1 GTSNPN, CDR2 SVGIG (reference sequence). The chain's CDR3 is CAWSVRPNQPQHF. CDR3 bases: TGTGCCTGGAGTGTACGGCCGAATCAGCCCCAGCATTTT.

This chain joins TRBV9 and TRBJ2-2; D is undetermined. CDR1 is SGDLS and CDR2 is YYNGEE in the germline V gene. The CDR3 contains 13 residues. Between the trimmed V and J ends, which lost 0 bases and 5 bases, there was a span of 5 bases. The CDR3 loop reads CASSVDYTGELFF. As DNA, the CDR3 is TGTGCCAGCAGCGTAGATTATACCGGGGAGCTGTTTTTT.

A few counts support this clone. The chain joins TRBV9 to TRBJ2-2; TRBD1 matches 8 bases. CDR3 length: 16 amino acids. V shed 4 bases and J 6 bases; nucleotides not matched to a gene: 11. Germline CDR1 reads SGDLS; CDR2 reads YYNGEE. Here the CDR3 reads CASSSRGRGLSGELFF. CDR3 DNA sequence: TGTGCCAGCAGCTCCAGGGGCAGGGGGCTGTCCGGGGAGCTGTTTTTT. Variable domain in full (rest from reference TRBV9 and TRBJ2-2): DSGVTQTPKHLITATGQRVTLRCSPRSGDLSVYWYQQSLDQGLQFLIQYYNGEERAKGNILERFSAQQFPDLHSELNLSSLELGDSALYFCASSSRGRGLSGELFFGEGSRLTVL.

In this sample, this clone turned up a few times. V gene TRBV9 combines with J gene TRBJ2-1, with TRBD2 identical over 8 bases. Germline values: CDR1 SGDLS, CDR2 YYNGEE. The J segment lost 4 bases and the V segment lost 3 bases, leaving 6 bases of the junction unmatched. CDR3 size: 15 residues. The CDR3, as DNA: TGTGCCAGCAGCGCCGGGACTAGATCATACAATGAGCAGTTCTTC. Translation gives CASSAGTRSYNEQFF.

The chain uses TRBV4-2 and TRBJ2-7; either TRBD1 or TRBD2 may supply D (5 bases each). Deletions cut 1 base from V and 0 bases from J, with 10 bases between. The germline V gene encodes CDR1 LGHNA and CDR2 YNFKEQ. The length of the CDR3 is 15 residues. DNA of the CDR3: TGTGCCAGCAGCCAAGCCGGGACCTCCTCCTACGAGCAGTACTTC. The encoded protein is CASSQAGTSSYEQYF.

This clone has at least ten counts. The rearrangement uses TRBV7-2 and TRBJ2-5, with D unclear. The CDR3 has 15 residues. CDR1 is SGHTA, CDR2 FQGNSA, per germline. Deletions cut 4 bases from V and 9 bases from J, with 21 bases between. The DNA for the CDR3 is TGTGCCAGCAGCTCCCCCGGCCGGTTCGGGTTGGCCCAGTACTTC. Translation: CASSSPGRFGLAQYF. The variable domain in full, completed from reference TRBV7-2 and TRBJ2-5, reads GAGVSQSPSNKVTEKGKDVELRCDPISGHTALYWYRQSLGQGLEFLIYFQGNSAPDKSGLPSDRFSAERTGGSVSTLTIQRTQQEDSAVYLCASSSPGRFGLAQYFGPGTRLLVL.